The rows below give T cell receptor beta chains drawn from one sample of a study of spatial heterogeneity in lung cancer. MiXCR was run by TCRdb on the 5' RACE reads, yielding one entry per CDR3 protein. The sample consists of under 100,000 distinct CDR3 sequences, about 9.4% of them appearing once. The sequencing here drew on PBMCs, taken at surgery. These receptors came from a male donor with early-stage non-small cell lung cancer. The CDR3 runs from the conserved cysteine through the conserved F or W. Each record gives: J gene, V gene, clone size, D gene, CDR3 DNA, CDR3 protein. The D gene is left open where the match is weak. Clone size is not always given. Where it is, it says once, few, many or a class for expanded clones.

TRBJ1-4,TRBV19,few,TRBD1,TGTGCCAGTAGGGACAGGGATCGTCAACTGTTTTTT,CASRDRDRQLFF
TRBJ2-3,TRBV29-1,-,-,TGCAGCGTAACCGACAGCCCCACTAGCACAGATACGCAGTATTTT,CSVTDSPTSTDTQYF
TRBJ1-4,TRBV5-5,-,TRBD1,TGTGCCAGCAGCTTGGGGGACAGAGCGACAACTAATGAAAAACTGTTTTTT,CASSLGDRATTNEKLFF
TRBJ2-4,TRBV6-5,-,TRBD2,TGTGCCAGCAGTTACCGACTAGCGGGGGACATTCAGTACTTC,CASSYRLAGDIQYF
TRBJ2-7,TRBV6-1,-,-,TGTGCCAGCAGTGTGTTTAGCGAGCAGTACTTC,CASSVFSEQYF
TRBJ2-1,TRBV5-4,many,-,TGTGCCAGCAGCTTGCCCCCCCGACAATCGGTCAATGAGCAGTTCTTC,CASSLPPRQSVNEQFF
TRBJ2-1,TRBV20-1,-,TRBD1,TGCAGTGCGGGCCCTCTACAGGGGATAGGAAATGAGCAGTTCTTC,CSAGPLQGIGNEQFF
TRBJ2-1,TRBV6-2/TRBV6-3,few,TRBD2,TGTGCCAGCAGTCCGACTAGCGGATGGGATGAGCAGTTCTTC,CASSPTSGWDEQFF
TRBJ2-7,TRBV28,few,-,TGTGCCAGCAGAACTAGGGACAACTACGAGCAGTACTTC,CASRTRDNYEQYF
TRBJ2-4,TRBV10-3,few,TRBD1,TGTGCCATCAGCCAACCGACAGGGTCCCAAAACATTCAGTACTTC,CAISQPTGSQNIQYF
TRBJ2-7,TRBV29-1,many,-,TGCAGCGTTGAAGATGGCAGGGGATCTCATTTCTACGAGCAGTACTTC,CSVEDGRGSHFYEQYF
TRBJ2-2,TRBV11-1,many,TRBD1,TGTGCCAGCAGCTTTGCACAGGGGTTCGGCACCGGGGAGCTGTTTTTT,CASSFAQGFGTGELFF
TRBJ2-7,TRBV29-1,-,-,TGCAGCGGAGGTCGCGGTTCCTACGAGCAGTACTTC,CSGGRGSYEQYF
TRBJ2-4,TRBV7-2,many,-,TGTGCCAGCAGCTTAGAGTGGCTAGCGCCGAAAAACATTCAGTACTTC,CASSLEWLAPKNIQYF
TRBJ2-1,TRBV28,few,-,TGTGCCAGCAGTTTAGCCGGGAACCTAGCCCCCTACAATGAGCAGTTCTTC,CASSLAGNLAPYNEQFF
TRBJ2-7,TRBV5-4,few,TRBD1,TGTGCCAGCAGCTTCCGGGACAGGACCTCCTACGAGCAGTACTTC,CASSFRDRTSYEQYF
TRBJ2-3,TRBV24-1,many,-,TGTGCCACCAGTGACCCCCCCCTAGATACGCAGTATTTT,CATSDPPLDTQYF
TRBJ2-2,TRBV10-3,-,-,TGTGCCATCAGCGCCCCGTCGCTAACGAACACCGGGGAGCTGTTTTTT,CAISAPSLTNTGELFF
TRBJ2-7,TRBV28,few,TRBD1,TGTGCCAGCAGTTTTGGGACAGGCCCCTACGAGCAGTACTTC,CASSFGTGPYEQYF
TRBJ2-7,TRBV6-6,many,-,TGTGCCAGCAGTCCCATTGGGGACGGACCCTACGAGCAGTACTTC,CASSPIGDGPYEQYF
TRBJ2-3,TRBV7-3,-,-,TGTGCCAGCAGCTCAGGTCATACGCAGTATTTT,CASSSGHTQYF
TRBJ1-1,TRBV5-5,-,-,TGTGCCAGCAGCGCGGACTGGGGCACTGAAGCTTTCTTT,CASSADWGTEAFF
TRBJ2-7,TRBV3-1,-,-,TGTGCCAGCAGGGGAGACCAATCCTACGAGCAGTACTTC,CASRGDQSYEQYF